These T cell receptor beta chains were read from a single sample in a study of a mutant IDH1 vaccine in newly diagnosed glioma. Sequencing used immunoSEQ multiplex PCR; TCRdb keeps in-frame clones, though not all of them. The sample consists of roughly 28,000 clones, 79% of them appearing once. Their recognized antigens are unknown. Sequencing used PBMCs, obtained from a glioma patient whose treatment included an IDH1 peptide vaccine. These TCRs come from a middle-aged man with glioma. Some clones in this sample may be carry-over from other donors' samples. Each CDR3 is given with its conserved first and last residue. A D gene is named only where the DNA matches it firmly. Clone sizes are given selectively: once, few, many, or a class where the clone is expanded.

d_gene: NA; abundance: few; j_gene: TRBJ1-1; v_gene: TRBV5-1; CDR3nt: TGCGCCAGCTCCGGCGGGACACAGGACACTGAAGCTTTCTTT; CDR3aa: CASSGGTQDTEAFF
d_gene: NA; abundance: NA; j_gene: TRBJ1-3; v_gene: TRBV2; CDR3nt: TGTGCCAGCAGTGAACTCCCCCCTTCGGTAATCGGAAACACCATATATTTT; CDR3aa: CASSELPPSVIGNTIYF
d_gene: TRBD1; abundance: NA; j_gene: TRBJ1-5; v_gene: TRBV19; CDR3nt: TGTGCCAGTAGTTGGGACAGTAGCTTCAATCAGCCCCAGCATTTT; CDR3aa: CASSWDSSFNQPQHF
d_gene: TRBD1; abundance: NA; j_gene: TRBJ1-6; v_gene: TRBV5-5; CDR3nt: TGTGCCAGCAGCTCCTTCGGACAGGGGGATATTTCACCCCTCCACTTT; CDR3aa: CASSSFGQGDISPLHF
d_gene: TRBD2; abundance: NA; j_gene: TRBJ2-3; v_gene: TRBV27; CDR3nt: TGTGCCAGCAGTTCGAGACTAGCGAGAATCACAGATACGCAGTATTTT; CDR3aa: CASSSRLARITDTQYF
d_gene: NA; abundance: NA; j_gene: TRBJ1-3; v_gene: TRBV5-1; CDR3nt: TGCGCCAGCAGCTTGAGGGCAGAACCTGGAAACACCATATATTTT; CDR3aa: CASSLRAEPGNTIYF
d_gene: NA; abundance: NA; j_gene: TRBJ1-5; v_gene: TRBV11-2; CDR3nt: TGTGCCAGCAGCTTAGGACTGAATCAGCCCCAGCATTTT; CDR3aa: CASSLGLNQPQHF
d_gene: NA; abundance: once; j_gene: TRBJ2-7; v_gene: TRBV27; CDR3nt: TGTGCCAGCAGTTTATTGGCGGGGCTCTCCTACGAGCAGTACTTC; CDR3aa: CASSLLAGLSYEQYF
d_gene: NA; abundance: NA; j_gene: TRBJ2-1; v_gene: TRBV5-1; CDR3nt: TGCGCCAGCAGCTCCGGACTCTACAATGAGCAGTTCTTC; CDR3aa: CASSSGLYNEQFF
d_gene: TRBD1; abundance: NA; j_gene: TRBJ1-5; v_gene: TRBV27; CDR3nt: TGTGCCAGCAGTATAACAGGGGTGCACCAGCCCCAGCATTTT; CDR3aa: CASSITGVHQPQHF
d_gene: NA; abundance: NA; j_gene: TRBJ1-5; v_gene: TRBV7-2; CDR3nt: TGTGCCAGCAGCCGATCTGGTGGAAGCAATCAGCCCCAGCATTTT; CDR3aa: CASSRSGGSNQPQHF
d_gene: NA; abundance: NA; j_gene: TRBJ1-1; v_gene: TRBV4-3; CDR3nt: TGCGCCAGCAGCCAAGATCACGGCATCAGGAACACTGAAGCTTTCTTT; CDR3aa: CASSQDHGIRNTEAFF
d_gene: NA; abundance: NA; j_gene: TRBJ1-6; v_gene: TRBV7-6; CDR3nt: TGTGCCAGCAGCTTAGCGAGGGGCTCAGTTTCACCCCTCCACTTT; CDR3aa: CASSLARGSVSPLHF
d_gene: TRBD1; abundance: NA; j_gene: TRBJ2-2; v_gene: TRBV7-8; CDR3nt: TGTGCCAGCAGCCCACACCGGGACAGGGCCGGCGGGGAGCTGTTTTTT; CDR3aa: CASSPHRDRAGGELFF
d_gene: TRBD2; abundance: once; j_gene: TRBJ2-3; v_gene: TRBV4-2; CDR3nt: TGTGCCAGCAGCCATATCGGGACTAGCGGGGGCTTTGCGGATACGCAGTATTTT; CDR3aa: CASSHIGTSGGFADTQYF
d_gene: NA; abundance: NA; j_gene: TRBJ2-6; v_gene: TRBV10-3; CDR3nt: TGTGCCATCAGTGAGTCACGGGCCTCTGGGGCCAACGTCCTGACTTTC; CDR3aa: CAISESRASGANVLTF
d_gene: NA; abundance: NA; j_gene: TRBJ2-7; v_gene: TRBV6-6; CDR3nt: TGTGCCAGCAGTTACTCGAGGGCAGGGGTCGACTACGAGCAGTACTTC; CDR3aa: CASSYSRAGVDYEQYF
d_gene: NA; abundance: few; j_gene: TRBJ2-5; v_gene: TRBV5-4; CDR3nt: TGTGCCAGCAGCTTGCGGGGGGCCCAAGAGACCCAGTACTTC; CDR3aa: CASSLRGAQETQYF
d_gene: NA; abundance: NA; j_gene: TRBJ1-4; v_gene: TRBV7-2; CDR3nt: TGTGCCCCAAGCGGGCGGATTGCAACTAATGAAAAACTGTTTTTT; CDR3aa: CAPSGRIATNEKLFF
d_gene: TRBD1; abundance: NA; j_gene: TRBJ2-7; v_gene: TRBV13; CDR3nt: TGTGCCAGCAGCTCGCGGACAGGGTCCTACGAGCAGTACTTC; CDR3aa: CASSSRTGSYEQYF
d_gene: TRBD1; abundance: once; j_gene: TRBJ2-3; v_gene: TRBV4-1; CDR3nt: TGCGCCAGCAGCTTCCCCGGGACAGGGTTCACAGATACGCAGTATTTT; CDR3aa: CASSFPGTGFTDTQYF
d_gene: NA; abundance: NA; j_gene: TRBJ1-1; v_gene: TRBV21-1; CDR3nt: TGTGCCAGCAGTGGGGGGGGGCACCTGAACACTGAAGCTTTCTTT; CDR3aa: CASSGGGHLNTEAFF
d_gene: NA; abundance: NA; j_gene: TRBJ1-1; v_gene: TRBV15; CDR3nt: TGTGCCACCAGCAGAGGAGCGGCGAACACTGAAGCTTTCTTT; CDR3aa: CATSRGAANTEAFF
d_gene: NA; abundance: NA; j_gene: TRBJ1-1; v_gene: TRBV5-6; CDR3nt: TGTGCCAGCAGCTTAATAGGGGGACTTAACACTGAAGCTTTCTTT; CDR3aa: CASSLIGGLNTEAFF
d_gene: NA; abundance: NA; j_gene: TRBJ2-2; v_gene: TRBV10-3; CDR3nt: TGTGCCATCAGTCCCAATACAGGGACGAACACCGGGGAGCTGTTTTTT; CDR3aa: CAISPNTGTNTGELFF
d_gene: TRBD1; abundance: NA; j_gene: TRBJ1-6; v_gene: TRBV5-1; CDR3nt: TGCGCCAGCAGCGTAGGGACAGGGGAATCACCCCTCCACTTT; CDR3aa: CASSVGTGESPLHF
d_gene: TRBD2; abundance: few; j_gene: TRBJ2-7; v_gene: TRBV7-8; CDR3nt: TGTGCCAGCAGCTCCGCGGGGGGGCCTACTAAATACGAGCAGTACTTC; CDR3aa: CASSSAGGPTKYEQYF
d_gene: NA; abundance: NA; j_gene: TRBJ1-3; v_gene: TRBV9; CDR3nt: TGTGCCAGCAGCGGGTTCCGCTCTGGAAACACCATATATTTT; CDR3aa: CASSGFRSGNTIYF
d_gene: NA; abundance: few; j_gene: TRBJ2-5; v_gene: TRBV30; CDR3nt: TGTGCCTGGAGTCTTCCCCGTAGTAGCGGAGAGACCCAGTACTTC; CDR3aa: CAWSLPRSSGETQYF
d_gene: NA; abundance: NA; j_gene: TRBJ1-5; v_gene: TRBV30; CDR3nt: TGTACCTGGAGTGTGGGAGGGGTCGGTCAGCCCCAGCATTTT; CDR3aa: CTWSVGGVGQPQHF
d_gene: TRBD1; abundance: NA; j_gene: TRBJ1-4; v_gene: TRBV4-3; CDR3nt: TGCGCCAGCAGGCACAGGGGAGGTGAAAAACTGTTTTTT; CDR3aa: CASRHRGGEKLFF
d_gene: TRBD1; abundance: NA; j_gene: TRBJ1-1; v_gene: TRBV11-2; CDR3nt: TGTGCCAGCAGCTTAGACCCAGGGGGTGAAGGAGCTTTCTTT; CDR3aa: CASSLDPGGEGAFF
d_gene: NA; abundance: NA; j_gene: TRBJ1-1; v_gene: TRBV29-1; CDR3nt: TGCAGCGTGGGATCACCGAACACTGAAGCTTTCTTT; CDR3aa: CSVGSPNTEAFF
d_gene: NA; abundance: NA; j_gene: TRBJ2-7; v_gene: TRBV6-1; CDR3nt: TGTGCCAGCAGTGCGGACAACTCCTACGAGCAGTACTTC; CDR3aa: CASSADNSYEQYF
d_gene: NA; abundance: NA; j_gene: TRBJ2-6; v_gene: TRBV7-9; CDR3nt: TGTGCCAGCAGCTCTGGGACTTACTCTGGGGCCAACGTCCTGACTTTC; CDR3aa: CASSSGTYSGANVLTF
d_gene: NA; abundance: NA; j_gene: TRBJ1-4; v_gene: TRBV7-6; CDR3nt: TGTGCCGTTGGGACCGCAAATGAAAAACTGTTTTTT; CDR3aa: CAVGTANEKLFF
d_gene: TRBD1; abundance: NA; j_gene: TRBJ2-5; v_gene: TRBV5-6; CDR3nt: TGTGCCAGCAGCATCCGGGACAGGGCTCTAGAGACCCAGTACTTC; CDR3aa: CASSIRDRALETQYF
d_gene: NA; abundance: NA; j_gene: TRBJ1-1; v_gene: TRBV30; CDR3nt: TGTGCCTGGAGCCCGGACATGAACACTGAAGCTTTCTTT; CDR3aa: CAWSPDMNTEAFF
d_gene: TRBD1; abundance: once; j_gene: TRBJ2-3; v_gene: TRBV19; CDR3nt: TGTGCCAGTAGGGACGGACAGGGGGGGACAGATACGCAGTATTTT; CDR3aa: CASRDGQGGTDTQYF
d_gene: TRBD1; abundance: few; j_gene: TRBJ1-6; v_gene: TRBV11-2; CDR3nt: TGTGCCAGCAGCTTTTCGGCCCGAGGTGCAGGGGGGAATTCACCCCTCCACTTT; CDR3aa: CASSFSARGAGGNSPLHF
d_gene: NA; abundance: NA; j_gene: TRBJ1-1; v_gene: TRBV19; CDR3nt: TGTGCCAGTATGGACGTCGGGCAGGGTAACACTGAAGCTTTCTTT; CDR3aa: CASMDVGQGNTEAFF
d_gene: NA; abundance: NA; j_gene: TRBJ1-2; v_gene: TRBV30; CDR3nt: TGTGCCTGGAGTGTATACGGTCGTGGAAGGTTCGTGCTCTTC; CDR3aa: CAWSVYGRGRFVLF
d_gene: TRBD1; abundance: NA; j_gene: TRBJ1-6; v_gene: TRBV5-1; CDR3nt: TGCGCCAGCAGCGCTAGACAGGGTGGGGATTCACCCCTCCACTTT; CDR3aa: CASSARQGGDSPLHF
d_gene: TRBD2; abundance: NA; j_gene: TRBJ2-1; v_gene: TRBV18; CDR3nt: TGTGCCAGCTCACCTAGCGGGGGGACCAATGAGCAGTTCTTC; CDR3aa: CASSPSGGTNEQFF
d_gene: TRBD2; abundance: NA; j_gene: TRBJ2-1; v_gene: TRBV5-1; CDR3nt: TGCGCCAGCAGCTTGGCTGGGGGGGGGAGGGAGCAGTTCTTC; CDR3aa: CASSLAGGGREQFF
d_gene: NA; abundance: NA; j_gene: TRBJ1-3; v_gene: TRBV6-1; CDR3nt: TGTGCCAGCAGTGATACGGACGTATGGAGCTCTGGAAACACCATATATTTT; CDR3aa: CASSDTDVWSSGNTIYF
d_gene: NA; abundance: NA; j_gene: TRBJ1-2; v_gene: TRBV15; CDR3nt: TGTGCCACCAGCAGAGAAACCTCCGGAGACTATGGCTACACCTTC; CDR3aa: CATSRETSGDYGYTF
d_gene: TRBD1; abundance: few; j_gene: TRBJ1-1; v_gene: TRBV6-1; CDR3nt: TGTGCCAGCAGTGTGACAGGGGGGACTGAAGCTTTCTTT; CDR3aa: CASSVTGGTEAFF
d_gene: NA; abundance: NA; j_gene: TRBJ2-7; v_gene: TRBV6-5; CDR3nt: TGTGCCAGCGGACGGGACCCAGCCTACGAGCAGTACTTC; CDR3aa: CASGRDPAYEQYF
d_gene: NA; abundance: NA; j_gene: TRBJ2-2; v_gene: TRBV2; CDR3nt: TGTGCCAGCAGTGCGGGGACGGAGAACACCGGGGAGCTGTTTTTT; CDR3aa: CASSAGTENTGELFF
d_gene: NA; abundance: NA; j_gene: TRBJ2-7; v_gene: TRBV30; CDR3nt: TGTGCCTGGAGTTATGGCACCTACGAGCAGTACTTC; CDR3aa: CAWSYGTYEQYF
d_gene: TRBD1; abundance: NA; j_gene: TRBJ2-1; v_gene: TRBV15; CDR3nt: TGTGCCACCAGCAGAGATTACCAGGGGGCTGGAGAGCAGTTCTTC; CDR3aa: CATSRDYQGAGEQFF
d_gene: TRBD1; abundance: NA; j_gene: TRBJ1-1; v_gene: TRBV7-2; CDR3nt: TGTGCCAGCAGCTTAGCCGGACAGGGGGCTGAAGCTTTCTTT; CDR3aa: CASSLAGQGAEAFF
d_gene: NA; abundance: NA; j_gene: TRBJ2-7; v_gene: TRBV7-9; CDR3nt: TGTGCCAGCAGCCCGATCTCGGCAGGGGCGTTATACGAGCAGTACTTC; CDR3aa: CASSPISAGALYEQYF
d_gene: NA; abundance: NA; j_gene: TRBJ1-1; v_gene: TRBV6-5; CDR3nt: TGTGCCAGCAGTTACTCGGCAGAGAACACTGAAGCTTTCTTT; CDR3aa: CASSYSAENTEAFF
d_gene: TRBD1; abundance: few; j_gene: TRBJ1-1; v_gene: TRBV6-5; CDR3nt: TGTGCCAGCAGCTATGACAGGGACACTGAAGCTTTCTTT; CDR3aa: CASSYDRDTEAFF
d_gene: TRBD1; abundance: NA; j_gene: TRBJ2-5; v_gene: TRBV19; CDR3nt: TGTGCCAGTAGTAAAGGACAGGGTGGGGAGACCCAGTACTTC; CDR3aa: CASSKGQGGETQYF
d_gene: NA; abundance: NA; j_gene: TRBJ1-1; v_gene: TRBV5-5; CDR3nt: TGTGCCAGCAGCGGGGGTTGGGGGGAGGGCACTGAAGCTTTCTTT; CDR3aa: CASSGGWGEGTEAFF
d_gene: NA; abundance: NA; j_gene: TRBJ1-2; v_gene: TRBV7-9; CDR3nt: TGTGCCAGCAGCTTACGGGGGATTAACGGGGGCTTTGGCTACACCTTC; CDR3aa: CASSLRGINGGFGYTF
d_gene: NA; abundance: NA; j_gene: TRBJ2-6; v_gene: TRBV6-4; CDR3nt: TGTGCCAGCAGTGACGGCTCTGGGGCCAACGTCCTGACTTTC; CDR3aa: CASSDGSGANVLTF